This T cell receptor (beta chain) was recovered during a study of shared clonotypes between healthy human individuals. Study as a whole: Three CD4 naive, three CD4 memory, two CD8 naive and one CD8 memory plate were used per donor.

The CDR3 consists of 13 residues. With 2 bases clipped from V and 8 bases from J, the junction kept 7 bases outside the gene matches. The germline CDR1 and CDR2 sequences are GTSNPN and SVGIG (reference sequence). In the original workflow: ImmunoSEQ sequences covered only the junction and lacked quality scores; filtering therefore differed. Sequencing used immunoSEQ multiplex PCR; TCRdb keeps in-frame clones, though not all of them. From that table come the V and J calls and clone size; the DNA was used to work out D and trimming. The sample has around 200,000 clones, 65% to 70% seen once. The J gene is TRBJ1-2, the V gene TRBV30, with 8 nucleotides matching TRBD1. The sample consisted of memory CD4+ T cells sorted from blood. Described subset: CD45RA-negative fraction. This clonotype originated in a man younger than 45 in good health. For the CDR3, the DNA is TGTGCCTGGAGTTCAGGGGGCGGTAGGGGCTACACCTTC. It specifies CAWSSGGGRGYTF.